The 30 T cell receptor beta chains listed next were all sequenced from one sample in a study of sequential checkpoint blockade in melanoma (dated by TCRdb to between 2017 and 2020). Receptor libraries were prepared by the immunoSEQ multiplex PCR assay. This is the immuneACCESS table as TCRdb keeps it, with only in-frame sequences that have V and J called. A part of the clones is gone; compared with another copy, unresolved V genes explain less than half, and the rest is unexplained. The sample table contains roughly 3,100 clones; only one count was recorded for 20% to 25% of them. Together, the top ten hold less than 10% of the sample. The treatment or condition label, read with the paper, signifies: randomized to nivolumab then ipilimumab (arm A) or the reverse (arm B). The sample here was tumor tissue (inferred from file names), taken from a patient given nivolumab and ipilimumab in sequence. These TCRs come from a human donor with melanoma.

This clone occurred many times. The chain combines TRBV11-3 with TRBJ2-3; D is perhaps TRBD2 (6 bases). Trimming removed 3 bases at V and 3 bases at J, with 16 bases between. The CDR3 totals 16 residues. Looked up from germline, CDR1 is SGHNT and CDR2 is YENEEA. The CDR3 protein is CASSFLSGGKTDTQYF. CDR3 coding DNA: TGTGCCAGCAGCTTCCTGAGTGGGGGGAAGACAGATACGCAGTATTTT.

This clone was detected a few times. The chain has TRBV6-8 and TRBJ1-6, with D perhaps TRBD1 (5 bases). V was cut by 2 bases and J by 9 bases, with 11 bases left in between. The germline V gene has CDR1 MNHGY and CDR2 SAAAGT. The CDR3 sequence is 14 residues long. As DNA, the CDR3 is TGTGCCAGCAGTTACGACGACAGTTCTTCACCCCTCCACTTT. This sequence encodes CASSYDDSSSPLHF.

This clone was detected only a few times. CDR3 in DNA: TGTGCCAGCAGTTATATGCTATACGGGAACACTGAAGCTTTCTTT. As protein: CASSYMLYGNTEAFF. The J gene is TRBJ1-1, the V gene TRBV6-8, with D unclear. This CDR3 contains 15 residues. Between the trimmed V and J ends, which lost 3 bases and 1 base, there was a span of 12 bases. CDR1 and CDR2 (germline): MNHGY, SAAAGT.

By sample fraction, this clone is medium-sized. This chain connects TRBV11-3 to TRBJ1-1; TRBD1 matches 7 bases. This CDR3 comprises 14 residues. Germline V gene data show CDR1 as SGHNT and CDR2 as YENEEA. V was pared by 5 bases and J by 1 base, with 4 bases of the junction left unmatched. The CDR3 protein is CASSRGQQNTEAFF. CDR3 DNA sequence: TGTGCCAGCAGCCGGGGACAGCAGAACACTGAAGCTTTCTTT.

By share of the sample, this clone is medium-sized. The J gene is TRBJ1-2, the V gene TRBV6-8; D may be TRBD1 (6 bases). This CDR3 comprises 15 residues. V was pared by 5 bases and J by 6 bases, with 19 bases between. Germline V lookup: CDR1 MNHGY, CDR2 SAAAGT. The CDR3 here is CASSDYGQGFNGYTF. The CDR3 bases are TGTGCCAGCAGTGACTATGGGCAGGGGTTTAATGGCTACACCTTC.

This clone qualifies as medium-sized (0.01 to 0.1%). V usage is TRBV11-3 and J usage is TRBJ2-2; 10 positions match TRBD1. With 6 bases clipped from V and 6 bases from J, the junction kept 16 bases outside the gene matches. The CDR3 covers 18 residues. The V gene's germline CDR1 is SGHNT and CDR2 YENEEA. This CDR3 reads CASSRLTPGTGESGELFF. The CDR3 region has the DNA TGTGCCAGCAGTCGTCTGACCCCCGGGACAGGGGAATCCGGGGAGCTGTTTTTT.

This chain links TRBV5-1 with TRBJ2-3; D is possibly TRBD2 (5 bases). V lost 6 bases, J lost 2 bases, and 16 bases lay in between. CDR1 SGHRS and CDR2 YFSETQ come from the germline V gene. This CDR3 is 15 amino acids long. The CDR3: CASTSYGGFTDTQYF. CDR3 bases: TGCGCCAGCACCAGCTACGGAGGTTTCACAGATACGCAGTATTTT.

This chain joins TRBV19 and TRBJ1-5, with 9 bases aligning to TRBD1. Germline V lookup: CDR1 LNHDA, CDR2 SQIVND (reference sequence). This CDR3 is built from 17 residues. J was trimmed by 1 base and V by 6 bases; bases with no gene match: 10. The CDR3 coding sequence is TGTGCCAGTAGACCTCCGGGGACAGGGTTGAGCAATCAGCCCCAGCATTTT. Amino acid sequence: CASRPPGTGLSNQPQHF.

The rearrangement uses TRBV10-2 and TRBJ2-1; D is undetermined. The CDR3 sequence is 15 residues long. Trimming took 3 bases from V and 2 from J, leaving 11 bases between them. Germline lookup yields CDR1 WSHSY and CDR2 SAAADI. CDR3 in DNA: TGCGCCAGCAGTGACTCGATCGCAGCCTACAATGAGCAGTTCTTC. Translated: CASSDSIAAYNEQFF.

This clone is categorized as medium-sized. The genes are TRBV6-1 and TRBJ1-3; D not certain. The CDR3 is 14 residues long. Trimming took off 1 base at V and 4 bases at J, with 8 bases between the two ends. Germline CDR1 and CDR2: MNHNS and SASEGT. CDR3 bases: TGTGCCAGCAGTGAAGGGAACGAGGGAAACACCATATATTTT. Residues: CASSEGNEGNTIYF.

The chain employs TRBV6-8 and TRBJ1-2; D gene unclear. V was cut by 0 bases and J by 4 bases, with 6 bases left in between. The CDR3 has 13 amino acids. Germline assignment: CDR1 MNHGY and CDR2 SAAAGT. DNA for the CDR3: TGTGCCAGCAGTTACTCGATGGGCTATGGCTACACCTTC. This translates into CASSYSMGYGYTF.

This clone is classed as medium-sized. V usage is TRBV6-8 and J usage is TRBJ1-5; 8 nucleotides line up with TRBD1. The CDR3 loop spans 14 amino acids. The germline CDR1 and CDR2 sequences are MNHGY and SAAAGT. After removal of 6 bases from V and 3 bases from J, the junction contained 4 bases not matched to a gene. CDR3 loop: CASRKTGDNQPQHF. Here the CDR3 DNA reads TGTGCCAGCAGGAAGACAGGGGACAATCAGCCCCAGCATTTT.

This clone is judged medium-sized. V and J are TRBV6-8 and TRBJ1-3; D remains unclear. V lost 5 bases and J lost 3, with 8 bases in between. This CDR3 spans 13 amino acids. Germline CDR1 is MNHGY and CDR2 is SAAAGT. In nucleotides, the CDR3 is TGTGCCAGCAGTGAGGGCAGTGGAAACACCATATATTTT. Amino acid sequence: CASSEGSGNTIYF.

J is TRBJ1-4 and V is TRBV19; 7 bases align to TRBD1. Germline CDR1 and CDR2: LNHDA and SQIVND (reference sequence). The V and J ends lost 4 bases and 7 bases, in that order; junction bases with no gene match: 6. The CDR3 runs to 14 residues. The CDR3: CASSTTGLGEKLFF. In DNA form, the CDR3 reads TGTGCCAGTAGTACGACAGGGCTCGGTGAAAAACTGTTTTTT.

This clone was detected a few times. The chain uses TRBV11-3 and TRBJ1-1; TRBD1 matches at 9 bases. With V trimmed by 6 bases and J by 1 base, 12 bases remained unmatched. Germline V gene sequence: CDR1 SGHNT, CDR2 YENEEA. The CDR3 consists of 17 residues. CDR3: CASRFYRGRGGNTEAFF. For the CDR3, the DNA is TGTGCCAGCAGGTTTTACAGGGGGCGCGGGGGGAACACTGAAGCTTTCTTT.

This clone was counted many times. J is TRBJ1-2 and V is TRBV11-3; 7 bases fit TRBD1. Trimming took 3 bases from V and 0 from J; bases not matched to a gene: 4. Per the germline V gene, CDR1 is SGHNT and CDR2 is YENEEA. CDR3 size: 15 residues. The CDR3 loop is CASSLAGTANYGYTF. In nucleotides, the CDR3 is TGTGCCAGCAGCTTGGCCGGGACAGCTAACTATGGCTACACCTTC.

CDR3 sequence reads: CASSPSGRAGSPNNEQFF. CDR3 DNA sequence: TGTGCCAGTAGTCCAAGCGGGCGGGCGGGGTCCCCCAACAATGAGCAGTTCTTC. The rearrangement joins TRBV19 to TRBJ2-1, with a weak D call TRBD2 (6 bases). This CDR3 has 18 residues. CDR1 LNHDA and CDR2 SQIVND come from the germline V gene (reference sequence). Trimming left V 5 bases short and J 5 bases short, with 25 bases between.

This chain connects TRBV15 to TRBJ2-7, with 14 bases aligning to TRBD2. The V segment lost 5 bases and the J segment 2 bases; nucleotides outside the gene matches: 8. This CDR3 has 17 amino acids. In germline, CDR1 is LNHNV, CDR2 YYDKDF (reference sequence). The CDR3 region has the DNA TGTGCCACCAGCCCGCGACTAGCGGGGGGGCAAGCCTACGAGCAGTACTTC. It yields the protein CATSPRLAGGQAYEQYF.

This clone was seen repeatedly, ten times or more. The J gene is TRBJ1-2, the V gene TRBV11-3; TRBD1 matches at 9 bases. Germline CDR1 reads SGHNT; CDR2 reads YENEEA. Trimming cost V 1 base and J 2 bases; bases outside gene matches: 2. This CDR3 has 15 amino acids. The CDR3 nucleotides read TGTGCCAGCAGCTTAGGACAGGGGGGGAACTATGGCTACACCTTC. The encoded protein is CASSLGQGGNYGYTF.

Judged by abundance, this clone is medium-sized (0.01 to 0.1%). The chain combines TRBV4-1 with TRBJ2-7; D is unclear. Germline values: CDR1 MGHRA, CDR2 YSYEKL. V was trimmed by 0 bases and J by 2 bases, leaving 5 bases between them. This CDR3 is 13 amino acids long. Written as DNA, the CDR3 is TGCGCCAGCAGCCAAGAATTAGCCTACGAGCAGTACTTC. The encoded protein is CASSQELAYEQYF.

This clone was counted a few times. This chain joins TRBV10-3 and TRBJ2-3, with a tentative D call TRBD2 (6 bases). This CDR3 has 16 residues. CDR1 and CDR2 (germline): ENHRY, SYGVKD. V lost 2 bases to trimming and J lost 0 bases, with 12 bases between them. The CDR3 sequence: CAISERRGPSTDTQYF. CDR3 nucleotide sequence: TGTGCCATCAGTGAGCGGCGGGGCCCTAGCACAGATACGCAGTATTTT.

Sample share makes this clone medium-sized. This rearrangement joins TRBV11-3 to TRBJ1-1; a possible D gene is TRBD1 (6 bases). In germline, CDR1 is SGHNT, CDR2 YENEEA. The CDR3 contains 15 residues. V dropped 7 bases and J dropped 0 bases, with 15 bases sitting between them. This CDR3 reads CASTPGDRMNTEAFF. The CDR3 DNA reads as TGTGCCAGCACCCCAGGAGACAGGATGAACACTGAAGCTTTCTTT.

This clone was seen a few times. The chain recombines TRBV6-8 with TRBJ1-5, with D perhaps TRBD1 (6 bases). Trimming removed 4 bases from V and 0 bases from J, with 16 bases in between. This CDR3 region has 17 residues. Germline V gene lookup returns CDR1 MNHGY and CDR2 SAAAGT. CDR3 in amino acids: CASSSRGAGVSNQPQHF. CDR3 in DNA: TGTGCCAGCAGTTCTAGGGGGGCAGGCGTTAGCAATCAGCCCCAGCATTTT.

The rearrangement uses TRBV6-8 and TRBJ2-7, with D uncertain. Per germline, CDR1 MNHGY and CDR2 SAAAGT. V lost 1 base and J 3 bases, leaving 13 bases between the germline ends. CDR3 length equals 15 residues. CDR3 amino acids: CASSYFRQFLYEQYF. The CDR3 nucleotides read TGTGCCAGCAGTTACTTCCGGCAATTTCTCTACGAGCAGTACTTC.

The genes are TRBV19 and TRBJ1-2; D is undetermined. The CDR3 sequence is 13 residues long. CDR1 and CDR2 (germline): LNHDA, SQIVND (reference sequence). V lost 7 bases and J lost 5, with 14 bases in between. The CDR3 sequence: CASTTDKEYGYTF. The DNA of the CDR3 is TGTGCCAGTACCACTGACAAGGAGTATGGCTACACCTTC.

This clone was seen only a few times. The J gene is TRBJ2-1, the V gene TRBV14, with no clear D. V was pared by 0 bases and J by 0 bases, with 9 bases between. Germline loops: CDR1 SGHDN, CDR2 FVKESK. The CDR3 is made up of 16 amino acids. The DNA for the CDR3 is TGTGCCAGCAGCCAAGATTGGGCCAGCTCCTACAATGAGCAGTTCTTC. This sequence encodes CASSQDWASSYNEQFF.

The chain couples TRBV6-8 to TRBJ1-5; D perhaps matches TRBD1 (6 bases). The germline V gene encodes CDR1 MNHGY and CDR2 SAAAGT. The V gene lost 0 bases and the J gene lost 0 bases, with 15 bases spanning the gap. The CDR3 length is 18 residues. The DNA for the CDR3 is TGTGCCAGCAGTTACTCGACCAGGGGAGGTTATAGCAATCAGCCCCAGCATTTT. This encodes CASSYSTRGGYSNQPQHF.

This clone was seen a few times. The chain joins TRBV4-1 to TRBJ1-6; tentatively, D is TRBD1 (5 bases). V shed 0 bases and J shed 8 bases, with 17 bases lying between them. The CDR3 contains 17 residues. Germline lookup yields CDR1 MGHRA and CDR2 YSYEKL. The CDR3, as DNA: TGCGCCAGCAGCCAAGATTGGGGGACGGTCTTATATTCACCCCTCCACTTT. Protein product: CASSQDWGTVLYSPLHF.

V gene TRBV6-8 combines with J gene TRBJ1-2; 7 nucleotides align to TRBD1. Germline V gene sequence: CDR1 MNHGY, CDR2 SAAAGT. This CDR3 spans 14 amino acids. The J segment lost 7 bases and the V segment lost 5 bases, leaving 10 bases of the junction unmatched. The CDR3 spells CASSALNRGGGYTF. CDR3 sequence (DNA): TGTGCCAGCAGTGCCCTCAACAGGGGTGGTGGCTACACCTTC.

This clone occurred many times. The gene calls are TRBV11-3 and TRBJ2-1; 9 positions match TRBD2. Germline loops: CDR1 SGHNT, CDR2 YENEEA. CDR3 length equals 14 residues. The V segment lost 7 bases and the J segment 2 bases; nucleotides outside the gene matches: 3. The CDR3 sequence is CASTPSGAYNEQFF. The CDR3 region has the DNA TGTGCCAGCACCCCTAGCGGGGCCTACAATGAGCAGTTCTTC. The whole variable domain, remainder taken from reference TRBV11-3 and TRBJ2-1, is EAGVVQSPRYKIIEKKQPVAFWCNPISGHNTLYWYLQNLGQGPELLIRYENEEAVDDSQLPKDRFSAERLKGVDSTLKIQPAELGDSAVYLCASTPSGAYNEQFFGPGTRLTVL.